This TCR beta chain was recorded in a study of monozygotic twins with cystic fibrosis. Regarding the study as a whole: Shared CDR3 numbers were not associated with age, concordance or severity.

On this clone itself: Its antigen is not identified.

Trimming removed 5 bases from V and 8 bases from J; junction bases left unmatched: 6. The CDR3 is 15 amino acids. Germline CDR1 SGHAT, CDR2 FQNNGV. TCRdb's table, derived via immunoSEQ multiplex PCR, lists solely in-frame clones and lacks some. The sample consists of about 29,000 clones, around four fifths of them appearing once. The specimen sequenced was blood. This chain uses TRBV11-2 with TRBJ2-1; 13 bases map to TRBD2. This TCR was recovered from a girl aged 2 to 9 with cystic fibrosis. The CDR3 protein is CASSQGTSGTDEQFF. The DNA for the CDR3 is TGTGCCAGCAGCCAAGGGACTAGCGGGACAGATGAGCAGTTCTTC.